Given below is one TCR beta chain in context. Its antigen is undetermined. TCRdb ran MiXCR on the 5' RACE reads and lists one entry per CDR3 protein. The table includes roughly 400,000 distinct CDR3 sequences, roughly 15% detected once. This sample was included in a study of T-cell memory formation after mild COVID-19. For the study at large: Each donor largely had its own TCR clusters.

Study-level findings and limits: Contracting clones from day 15 to 85 showed balanced CD4/CD8; later expanders favored CD4+. Pre-infection memory carried some responding clones, suggesting that cross-reactive memory joined.

Input material: PBMCs or a T cell subset sorted from them (not recorded which). The receptor's source is a man in his late teens or twenties who had mild COVID-19 (a few samples of this study predate the infection). Cell type and time point are not known.

CDR3 sequence: CATRGLGTAYGYTF. The CDR3 nucleotides are TGTGCCACCCGGGGGCTGGGGACAGCATATGGCTACACCTTC. The chain uses TRBV27 and TRBJ1-2; 7 bases agree with TRBD1. This CDR3 has 14 residues. Germline V gene lookup returns CDR1 MNHEY and CDR2 SMNVEV (reference sequence). V lost 10 bases to trimming and J lost 5 bases; unmatched junction nucleotides: 13.